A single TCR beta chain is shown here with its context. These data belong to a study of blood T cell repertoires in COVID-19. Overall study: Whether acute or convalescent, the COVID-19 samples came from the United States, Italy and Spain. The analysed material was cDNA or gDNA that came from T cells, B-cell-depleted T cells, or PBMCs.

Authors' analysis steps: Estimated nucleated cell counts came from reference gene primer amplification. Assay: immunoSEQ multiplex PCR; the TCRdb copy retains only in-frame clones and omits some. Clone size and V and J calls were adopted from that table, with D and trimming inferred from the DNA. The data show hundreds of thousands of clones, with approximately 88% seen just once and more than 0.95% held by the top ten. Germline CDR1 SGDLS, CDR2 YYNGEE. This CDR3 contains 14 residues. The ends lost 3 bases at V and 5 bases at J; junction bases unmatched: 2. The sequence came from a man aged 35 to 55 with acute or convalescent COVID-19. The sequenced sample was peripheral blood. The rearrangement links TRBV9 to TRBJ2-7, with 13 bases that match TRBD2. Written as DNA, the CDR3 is TGTGCCAGCAGCGGAGGACTAGCGGGAGACGAGCAGTACTTC. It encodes CASSGGLAGDEQYF.